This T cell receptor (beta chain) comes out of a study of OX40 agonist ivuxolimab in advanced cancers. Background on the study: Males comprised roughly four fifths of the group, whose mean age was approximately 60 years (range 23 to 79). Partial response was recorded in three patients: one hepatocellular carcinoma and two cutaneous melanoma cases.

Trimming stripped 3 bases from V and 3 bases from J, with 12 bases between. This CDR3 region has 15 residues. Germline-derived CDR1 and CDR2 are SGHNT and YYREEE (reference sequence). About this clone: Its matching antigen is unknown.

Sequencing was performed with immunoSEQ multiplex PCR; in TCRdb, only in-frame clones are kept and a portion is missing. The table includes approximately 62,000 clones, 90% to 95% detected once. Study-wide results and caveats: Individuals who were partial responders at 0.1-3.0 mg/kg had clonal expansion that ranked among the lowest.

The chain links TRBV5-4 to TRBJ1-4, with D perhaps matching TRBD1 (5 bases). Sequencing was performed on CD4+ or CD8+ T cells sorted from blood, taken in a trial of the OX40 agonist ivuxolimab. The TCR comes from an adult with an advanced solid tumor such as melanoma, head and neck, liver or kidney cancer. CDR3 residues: CASSYGGSANEKLFF. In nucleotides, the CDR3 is TGTGCCAGCAGCTACGGGGGGTCGGCTAATGAAAAACTGTTTTTT.